Shown below are 5 T cell receptor beta chains from a single sample sequenced in a study of shared clonotypes between healthy human individuals. The method was immunoSEQ multiplex PCR; TCRdb's version includes in-frame clones alone and lacks a portion of them. The sample yields around 2,100,000 clones, approximately 94% seen once. Selected positively for CCR7 and CD45RO-negative, naive CD8 cells excluded terminally differentiated effector memory CD45RA+ cells. Specimen: naive CD8+ T cells sorted from blood. The receptors shown here come from a man younger than 30 in good health.

CDR3 bases: TGTGCCAGCAGCTCCTCGCATGTTACGAGGGGATCGGAGTTCCAAGAGACCCAGTACTTC. Its protein is CASSSSHVTRGSEFQETQYF. The chain is built from TRBV9 and TRBJ2-5, with D perhaps TRBD1 or TRBD2 (5 bases each). Trimming cost V 4 bases and J 1 base, with 29 bases left between them. The CDR3 sequence is 20 residues long. Germline CDR1 is SGDLS and CDR2 is YYNGEE.

CDR3 sequence (DNA): TGTGCCATCAGAGACCCAGGGGTCTCTGGAAACACCATATATTTT. Residues: CAIRDPGVSGNTIYF. The chain links TRBV10-3 to TRBJ1-3; weak D call: TRBD1 (6 bases). The V gene's germline CDR1 is ENHRY and CDR2 SYGVKD. V shed 6 bases and J shed 0 bases, with 12 bases lying between them. The CDR3 is 15 residues long.

V usage is TRBV2 and J usage is TRBJ1-2; no clear D. The germline V gene encodes CDR1 SNHLY and CDR2 FYNNEI. The CDR3 is 13 amino acids. The germline V and J ends were trimmed by 4 bases and 2 bases, with 8 bases remaining between them. The CDR3 is CASSAGENYGYTF. CDR3 nucleotides: TGTGCCAGCAGTGCTGGGGAGAACTATGGCTACACCTTC.

The V call is TRBV6-6, the J call TRBJ2-3; perhaps D is TRBD1 or TRBD2 (6 bases each). The germline V and J ends were trimmed by 4 bases and 3 bases, with 14 bases remaining between them. The germline CDR1 and CDR2 sequences are MNHNY and SVGAGI (reference sequence). The CDR3 is made up of 15 amino acids. Here the CDR3 reads CASSFGGRNTDTQYF. CDR3 coding DNA: TGTGCCAGCAGTTTTGGGGGGCGGAATACAGATACGCAGTATTTT.

The rearrangement links TRBV30 to TRBJ2-7; tentatively, D is TRBD1 or TRBD2 (5 bases each). Germline lookup yields CDR1 GTSNPN and CDR2 SVGIG (reference sequence). This CDR3 has 15 residues. V dropped 0 bases and J dropped 2 bases, with 14 bases sitting between them. The CDR3 protein is CAWSVWGTSTYEQYF. As DNA, the CDR3 is TGTGCCTGGAGTGTATGGGGGACCTCTACCTACGAGCAGTACTTC.